This TCR beta chain comes out of a study of vaccination and CD4 T cells after COVID-19 (dated by TCRdb to between 2020 and 2023). With regard to the full study: SARS-CoV-2 positivity had been established in the convalescent patients by nasal swab PCR, and mild disease was recorded in under ten of these patients and severe disease in one. The convalescent cohort comprised six males and four females, including two Hispanic individuals, seven Caucasians, two Asians and one multiracial person. Participants received two doses of either the Pfizer-BioNTech BNT162b2 vaccine (n=8) or the Moderna mRNA-1273 vaccine (n=2). Post-COVID blood samples were collected from convalescent patients a median of roughly 100 days after diagnosis, with a range of about 30 to 161 days. Post-vaccine blood samples were taken a median of about 72 days after the second vaccine dose, with a range of about 13 to 241 days. Overlapping spike peptide pools from SARS-CoV-2 and from the common cold coronaviruses HCoV-NL63, HCoV-OC43 and HCoV-229E were used as culture stimuli. Control cultures received a CEFX viral epitope pool as the positive control, an HIV-1 Nef peptide pool as the negative control, or no peptide. The spike-specific CD4+ TCR repertoire was compared before and after mRNA vaccination in nine to ten COVID-19 convalescent patients and several infection-naive healthy vaccine recipients. What the study reported, not specific to this receptor: The study included relatively few convalescent patients and did not analyze early timepoints after natural infection. The median number of SARS-CoV-2-reactive clonotypes rose from 21 after infection to 35 to 45 after vaccination, but the change was not significant. Of the vaccine-specific clones found in convalescent patients, nearly all (304 of 307) were mono-reactive for SARS-CoV-2 spike instead of being cross-reactive with common cold coronaviruses. Among the post-vaccine SARS-CoV-2-reactive clones in convalescent patients, a median approximately 86% showed up only after vaccination, which suggests vaccine-specific priming.

The library came from PCR. TCR sequencing of DNA from cultured CD4+ T cells used the Oncomine TCR Beta short-read assay at the Johns Hopkins FTIC core. The QIAamp micro DNA kit was used to extract genomic DNA from the cultured CD4+ T cells. Oncomine TCR Beta libraries from cultured CD4+ T cells were pooled with unique dual indexes and sequenced on an Illumina iSeq 100. Per the original workflow: Non-productive sequences were removed, and CDR3s that did not start with C, did not end with F or W, or were shorter than 7 amino acids were discarded. Antigen-specific clonotypes were identified using the MANAFEST web application through comparison of peptide-stimulated wells with reference and other culture wells. To be called positive, a clone needed an FDR below 0.05, an odds ratio above 5, and a productive frequency above 0.1% in at least two of three replicate wells. Clonotypes that were significantly expanded in both SARS-CoV-2 spike wells and at least one common cold coronavirus spike condition were defined as cross-reactive. Similarity between CDR3 sequences was evaluated in R version 3.6.1 using Levenshtein distances (stringdist) and unrooted phylogenetic trees (ape). TCRdb redid the processing of the public reads, applying fastp at Q25 and MiXCR, and retained in-frame beta chains. Here each entry gathers all rows of one CDR3 protein and keeps the most common genes and DNA. It is TCRdb's table, rather than the study itself, that gives the V and J calls and clone size. This sample gives about 13,000 distinct CDR3 sequences in total; around 56% of them show up just once. The top ten hold 15% to 20% of the sample.

For this clonotype: Its antigen remains undetermined. No base quality information exists; no much larger clone differs at one position.

V is cut by 5 bases and J by 0 bases, and the space between the germline ends is 11 bases. Based on the germline V gene, the CDR1 and CDR2 sequences are SGHVS and FQNEAQ. From the cysteine through the phenylalanine, the CDR3 covers 14 amino acids. Only the CDR3 region is kept as DNA, spanning 42 bases read in frame from base 1. The treatment or condition label corresponds to: approximately nine-day PBMC culture with coronavirus spike peptide pools or control peptides (ViraFEST assay). The ViraFEST assay, used in the study, expanded antigen-specific T cells with peptide pools and then identified the expanded clonotypes through TCR sequencing. Positive SARS-CoV-2 PCR tests in the convalescent patients dated from March to December 2020, before Alpha, Beta and Delta variants emerged in the United States. Each well held roughly 2.2 million PBMCs cultured in IMDM containing about 5% human AB serum and 9 to 10 IU/ml IL-2, with 8.5 to 10 ug/ml peptide pools added. On days 3 and 7, half of the culture medium was replaced with fresh IL-2-containing medium. After approximately 11 days of culture, CD4+ T cells were isolated by negative selection with the EasySep CD4+ T cell isolation kit. Ficoll-Paque Plus gradient centrifugation was used to isolate PBMCs from whole blood, and the isolated PBMCs were then either used fresh or cryopreserved at -140C. Triplicate wells were generally used for each culture condition.

The sequencing here drew on cultured CD4+ T cells from blood, taken after SARS-CoV-2 vaccination. Recombination joined TRBV7-8 with TRBJ2-7; the D gene is perhaps TRBD2, from 5 matching bases. The TCR comes from a human donor with COVID-19. The CDR3 in this case is CASSPRGSSYEQYF. Here is the DNA: TGTGCCAGCAGCCCAAGAGGGAGCTCCTACGAGCAGTACTTC. Joined to the reference TRBV7-8 and TRBJ2-7 proteins, this CDR3 gives the full variable domain: GAGVSQSPRYKVAKRGQDVALRCDPISGHVSLFWYQQALGQGPEFLTYFQNEAQLDKSGLPSDRFFAERPEGSVSTLKIQRTQQEDSAVYLCASSPRGSSYEQYFGPGTRLTVT.